This entry concerns a single T cell receptor (beta chain). At one end, the junction sequence differs from germline, possibly due to a read error. Original processing methods: Estimation of nucleated cell counts was performed using reference gene primer amplification. The protocol was immunoSEQ multiplex PCR, while the TCRdb copy is restricted to in-frame clones and leaves out a portion. That table gives V, J and clone size, and the DNA gave D and trimming. The sample lists about 200,000 clones; 85% were seen once. This sample is drawn from a study of blood T cell repertoires in COVID-19. Study background: PBMCs, B-cell-depleted T cells, or T cells provided the cDNA or gDNA that made up the material.

The CDR3 extends over 16 amino acids. The germline gives CDR1 MGHRA, CDR2 YSYEKL. The specimen sequenced was peripheral blood. This clonotype was sampled from a man in his 60s with COVID-19, enrolled during active disease. This sequence joins TRBV4-1 and TRBJ1-3; D perhaps matches TRBD1 (6 bases). CDR3 residues: CASSQEGQGRRNTTYF. CDR3 in DNA: TGCGCCAGCAGCCAAGAAGGGCAGGGGCGGAGAAACACCACATATTTT.